This T cell receptor beta chain originates from a study of early T cells in non-severe SARS-CoV-2 infection (dated by TCRdb to the early 2020s). In terms of the full investigation: Bulk RNA from unsorted whole blood was used for TCR sequencing, so alpha and beta chains could not be paired.

This clonotype was counted at least ten times. Its antigen is currently not known. Per-nucleotide qualities are absent, and no much larger clonotype sits a single base away. Beyond this particular receptor, the publication reports: VDJdb matching was skewed toward anti-spike CD8 responses and likely underestimated virus-specific expansions, missing private and CD4 specificities.

Libraries were built with 5' RACE. The sequencer was a NextSeq 500. In the TCR library protocol, unique molecular identifiers were attached to individual cDNA molecules to correct for PCR bias and sequencing error. Sequencing covered both TCR alpha and beta chains, and within each sample the abundances of alpha and beta sequences were tightly co-correlated. For the original study's pipeline: V gene, J gene and CDR3 annotation of TCR sequences was performed with Decombinator V4. TCRs were defined as expanded if a significant change between any two time points was detected under a Poisson model with p below 0.0001. TCR abundances were normalised to the total number of TCRs sequenced per sample and were expressed as counts per million. VDJdb, accessed on 1 November 2021, was searched for TCRs annotated for CMV, EBV and SARS-CoV-2, and TCRs annotated for more than one antigen were excluded. TCRdb trimmed public reads at Q25 via fastp, called clones via MiXCR and kept in-frame beta chains. Entries that share a CDR3 protein sequence are merged under the most common genes and DNA. These V and J calls derive from TCRdb rather than the authors' analysis. The sample has tens of thousands of distinct CDR3 sequences on record, 5.2% of them singletons. The biggest ten clones account for around 3.4% of the sample.

A case-control design nested within a healthcare worker cohort in London, UK, was used, with weekly nasopharyngeal swab PCR tests and blood sampling performed. Healthcare workers were recruited between 23 and 31 March 2020, during the week of the UK lockdown, and were followed weekly for up to about 15 weeks. This TCR was recovered from an adult who was a healthcare worker with PCR-confirmed SARS-CoV-2 infection or an uninfected control (not recorded which). Material for sequencing was whole blood.

The CDR3 protein: CASSTGLAGANEQFF. The DNA sequence is given as TGTGCCAGCAGCACTGGACTAGCGGGGGCCAATGAGCAGTTCTTC. The chain employs TRBV7-7 and TRBJ2-1, with TRBD2 matching 13 junction bases. Germline trimming: 5 bases from V, 6 bases from J; junction bases outside gene matches: 4. The CDR3 contains 15 residues, cysteine and phenylalanine counted. The CDR3 DNA has 45 bases and is translated from base 1. CDR1 and CDR2, per the germline V gene (reference sequence), are SSHAT and FNYEAQ. The reference TRBV7-7 and TRBJ2-1 proteins fill in what lies around the CDR3, so the full variable domain reads GAGVSQSPRYKVTKRGQDVTLRCDPISSHATLYWYQQALGQGPEFLTYFNYEAQPDKSGLPSDRFSAERPEGSISTLTIQRTEQRDSAMYRCASSTGLAGANEQFFGPGTRLTVL.